The sequence of this T cell receptor (beta chain) was determined in a study of cytomegalovirus exposure and HLA in healthy donors. As regards this clone: Its antigen remains unknown.

Broader study findings: The study put under 200 TCR beta chains on its list as cytomegalovirus-associated.

The PCR used 60 Vbeta and 13 Jbeta primers. Per the original methods: Later reanalysis found tens of millions of unique TCR beta chains, approximately 11 million of them shared. Profiled with immunoSEQ multiplex PCR; TCRdb holds only in-frame clones, not every one. D and trimming come from the DNA, and the V and J calls and clone size come from that table. The sample table sets out roughly 80,000 clones. This CDR3 region has 17 residues. J was trimmed by 5 bases and V by 5 bases; bases with no gene match: 15. CDR1 SGHTA and CDR2 FQGNSA come from the germline V gene. The chain couples TRBV7-2 to TRBJ2-5; 9 positions match TRBD2. This clonotype was obtained from a girl aged 10-17 years in good health and CMV-seropositive. Sequences were obtained from PBMCs. CDR3 loop: CASSPGSGAGGRETQYF. The CDR3 DNA reads as TGTGCCAGCAGCCCCGGGTCAGGAGCGGGGGGTAGGGAGACCCAGTACTTC.